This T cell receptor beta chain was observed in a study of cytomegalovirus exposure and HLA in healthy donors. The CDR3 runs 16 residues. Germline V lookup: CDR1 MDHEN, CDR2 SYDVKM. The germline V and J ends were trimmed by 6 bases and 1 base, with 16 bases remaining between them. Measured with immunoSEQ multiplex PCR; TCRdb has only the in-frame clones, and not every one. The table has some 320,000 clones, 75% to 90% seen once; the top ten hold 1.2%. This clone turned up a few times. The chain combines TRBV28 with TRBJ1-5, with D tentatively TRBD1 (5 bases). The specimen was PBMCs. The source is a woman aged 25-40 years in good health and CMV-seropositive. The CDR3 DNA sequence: TGTGCCAGCAGCCCGACGACAGTCAACAGCAATCAGCCCCAGCATTTT. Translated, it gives CASSPTTVNSNQPQHF.